A selection of T cell receptor beta chains follows, all from one sample in a study of shared clonotypes between healthy human individuals. Method: immunoSEQ multiplex PCR; TCRdb's copy keeps in-frame clones and lacks some. The data contain about 470,000 clones, more than 75% of them singletons. The material sequenced was PBMCs. The origin of the receptors is a woman aged 40-49 years in good health. Some clones in this sample may be carry-over from other donors' samples. Each CDR3 is given with its conserved first and last residue. A D gene is named only where the DNA matches it firmly. For some rows the clone size is stated as once, few or many, or as a class when expanded; others skip it.

j_gene: TRBJ1-2; v_gene: TRBV28; abundance: -; d_gene: -; len: 13; CDR3aa: CASSLGSGKGYTF; CDR3nt: TGTGCCAGCAGTTTAGGGAGCGGTAAGGGCTACACCTTC
j_gene: TRBJ1-5; v_gene: TRBV6-1; abundance: -; d_gene: TRBD1; len: 15; CDR3aa: CASSNTGGAGQPQHF; CDR3nt: TGTGCCAGCAGTAACACAGGGGGCGCGGGTCAGCCCCAGCATTTT
j_gene: TRBJ2-3; v_gene: TRBV25-1; abundance: -; d_gene: -; len: 17; CDR3aa: CASSESVLGSPTDTQYF; CDR3nt: TGTGCCAGCAGTGAATCTGTTCTGGGATCTCCCACAGATACGCAGTATTTT
j_gene: TRBJ2-2; v_gene: TRBV6-5; abundance: few; d_gene: TRBD1; len: 14; CDR3aa: CASRGQRNTGELFF; CDR3nt: TGTGCCAGCAGGGGACAGCGAAACACCGGGGAGCTGTTTTTT
j_gene: TRBJ2-4; v_gene: TRBV4-1; abundance: -; d_gene: -; len: 15; CDR3aa: CASSQVAPPRGIQYF; CDR3nt: TGCGCCAGCAGCCAAGTTGCCCCCCCGAGGGGCATTCAGTACTTC
j_gene: TRBJ2-7; v_gene: TRBV5-4; abundance: -; d_gene: -; len: 15; CDR3aa: CASSQDSNPTYEQYF; CDR3nt: TGTGCCAGCAGCCAGGACTCGAACCCAACCTACGAGCAGTACTTC
j_gene: TRBJ2-1; v_gene: TRBV4-2; abundance: -; d_gene: TRBD2; len: 15; CDR3aa: CASSRNSGRYNEQFF; CDR3nt: TGTGCCAGCAGCCGCAATAGCGGGAGGTACAATGAGCAGTTCTTC
j_gene: TRBJ2-5; v_gene: TRBV6-1; abundance: few; d_gene: -; len: 13; CDR3aa: CASNLDRGETQYF; CDR3nt: TGTGCCAGCAACCTAGACAGAGGAGAGACCCAGTACTTC
j_gene: TRBJ1-2; v_gene: TRBV5-1; abundance: -; d_gene: -; len: 16; CDR3aa: CASSSPPEGPTNGYTF; CDR3nt: TGCGCCAGCAGCTCGCCTCCAGAGGGTCCCACTAATGGCTACACCTTC
j_gene: TRBJ2-2; v_gene: TRBV5-1; abundance: -; d_gene: -; len: 12; CDR3aa: CASTISTGELFF; CDR3nt: TGCGCCAGCACTATCAGTACCGGGGAGCTGTTTTTT
j_gene: TRBJ2-1; v_gene: TRBV19; abundance: -; d_gene: -; len: 15; CDR3aa: CASSMSSASYNEQFF; CDR3nt: TGTGCCAGTAGTATGTCATCGGCCTCCTACAATGAGCAGTTCTTC